Listed below are T cell receptor beta chains from one sample, sequenced in a study of blood T cells in healthy people across ages. A single record per CDR3 protein comes from TCRdb applying MiXCR to the 5' RACE reads. This table holds over a million distinct CDR3 sequences, 40% to 45% found once. Sequencing input: blood. All receptors derive from a woman aged 55-69 years in good health. Each CDR3 is given with its conserved first and last residue. Each record gives: V gene, clone size, D gene, J gene, CDR3 protein, CDR3 DNA. A D gene is named only where the DNA matches it firmly. Some rows mark clone size as missing; the rest say once, few, many or name a class of expanded clone.

>TRBV7-9|-|TRBD2|TRBJ2-3
CASSLARSGRAADTQYF
TGTGCCAGCAGCTTAGCACGTAGCGGGAGGGCCGCAGATACGCAGTATTTT
>TRBV5-1|few|-|TRBJ1-2
CASSLEGGAYGYTF
TGCGCCAGCAGCTTGGAAGGCGGGGCCTATGGCTACACCTTC
>TRBV10-3|few|TRBD1|TRBJ2-7
CAINQDRDSSYEQYF
TGTGCCATCAACCAGGACAGGGACAGCTCCTACGAGCAGTACTTC
>TRBV29-1|many|-|TRBJ2-7
CSVGWGRANEQYF
TGCAGCGTTGGTTGGGGCAGGGCGAACGAGCAGTACTTC
>TRBV5-5|few|TRBD2|TRBJ2-7
CASSLGKGLAGGPLRYEQYF
TGTGCCAGCAGCTTGGGGAAGGGACTAGCGGGAGGGCCACTTCGCTACGAGCAGTACTTC
>TRBV7-9|-|TRBD1|TRBJ2-7
CASSRPGTVSYEQYF
TGTGCCAGCAGTCGACCCGGGACAGTCTCCTACGAGCAGTACTTC
>TRBV10-3|-|-|TRBJ1-2
CAISASGTVNYGYTF
TGTGCCATCAGTGCCTCCGGGACGGTTAACTATGGCTACACCTTC
>TRBV6-1|-|-|TRBJ1-2
CASWRAPNYGYTF
TGTGCCAGCTGGAGGGCTCCTAACTATGGCTACACCTTC
>TRBV7-2|-|-|TRBJ2-7
CASSLGGSPYYEQYF
TGTGCCAGCAGCTTAGGTGGTAGCCCTTACTACGAGCAGTACTTC
>TRBV11-2|-|-|TRBJ1-5
CASSLFVDQPQHF
TGTGCCAGCAGCTTATTTGTTGATCAGCCCCAGCATTTT
>TRBV29-1|-|TRBD1|TRBJ1-2
CSVGGTEVRNGYTF
TGCAGTGTTGGCGGGACAGAGGTCCGGAACGGCTACACCTTC
>TRBV12-3/TRBV12-4|-|-|TRBJ2-7
CASRTASPYEQYF
TGTGCCAGCAGAACGGCAAGCCCCTACGAGCAGTACTTC
>TRBV7-6|many|-|TRBJ2-1
CASSSSEPPNNEQFF
TGTGCCAGCAGCTCGTCGGAGCCGCCTAACAATGAGCAGTTCTTC
>TRBV20-1|-|TRBD2|TRBJ2-1
CSARMASGVQETQFF
TGCAGTGCTAGGATGGCTAGCGGGGTACAAGAGACCCAGTTCTTC
>TRBV19|few|TRBD2|TRBJ2-7
CASRRAGDTYEQYF
TGTGCCAGTAGGAGGGCGGGGGATACCTACGAGCAGTACTTC
>TRBV27|-|-|TRBJ2-7
CASSPRPRVQYEQYF
TGTGCCAGCAGTCCACGGCCTCGGGTTCAATACGAGCAGTACTTC
>TRBV6-6|few|-|TRBJ2-4
CASRPYQGLAKNIQYF
TGTGCCAGCAGACCCTACCAGGGCCTAGCCAAAAACATTCAGTACTTC
>TRBV10-3|-|-|TRBJ1-5
CTISREYSNQPQHF
TGTACCATCAGCCGGGAGTATAGCAATCAGCCCCAGCATTTT
>TRBV10-3|few|-|TRBJ1-5
CAISEGSGRGNQPQHF
TGTGCCATCAGTGAAGGGTCCGGGAGGGGCAATCAGCCCCAGCATTTT
>TRBV6-1|-|-|TRBJ2-4
CASRGTLVREQYF
TGTGCCAGCAGGGGGACCCTAGTGAGGGAGCAGTACTTC
>TRBV7-3|-|-|TRBJ2-1
CASSPTGTDAYNEQFF
TGTGCCAGCAGCCCCACCGGGACCGATGCCTACAATGAGCAGTTCTTC
>TRBV28|once|TRBD2|TRBJ2-5
CASSTRGGSETQYF
TGTGCCAGCAGTACCCGGGGGGGGTCCGAGACCCAGTACTTC
>TRBV7-2|few|-|TRBJ2-3
CASSLGDLTDTQYF
TGTGCCAGCAGCTTGGGGGATCTCACAGATACGCAGTATTTT